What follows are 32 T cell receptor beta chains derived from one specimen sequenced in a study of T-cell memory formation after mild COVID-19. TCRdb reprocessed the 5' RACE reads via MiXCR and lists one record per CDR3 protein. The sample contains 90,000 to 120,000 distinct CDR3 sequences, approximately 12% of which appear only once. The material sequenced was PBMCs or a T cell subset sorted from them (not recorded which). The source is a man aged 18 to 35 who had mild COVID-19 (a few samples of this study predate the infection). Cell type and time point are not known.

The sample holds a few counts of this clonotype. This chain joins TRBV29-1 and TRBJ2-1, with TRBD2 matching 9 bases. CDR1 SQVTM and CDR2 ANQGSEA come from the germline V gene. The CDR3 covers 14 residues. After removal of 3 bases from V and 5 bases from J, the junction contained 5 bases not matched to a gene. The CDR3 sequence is CSVEGPSGDNEQFF. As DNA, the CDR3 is TGCAGCGTTGAGGGGCCTAGCGGGGACAATGAGCAGTTCTTC.

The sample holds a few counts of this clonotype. The CDR3, as DNA: TGTGCCACCAGCAAAGACAGGGTCGACGAAAAACTGTTTTTT. This gives the protein CATSKDRVDEKLFF. This chain joins TRBV15 and TRBJ1-4, with 7 nucleotides matching TRBD1. The V gene end was trimmed by 4 bases and the J gene end by 8 bases; junction bases not matched to a gene: 7. Germline V CDR1 and CDR2: LNHNV, YYDKDF (reference sequence). The CDR3 has 14 residues.

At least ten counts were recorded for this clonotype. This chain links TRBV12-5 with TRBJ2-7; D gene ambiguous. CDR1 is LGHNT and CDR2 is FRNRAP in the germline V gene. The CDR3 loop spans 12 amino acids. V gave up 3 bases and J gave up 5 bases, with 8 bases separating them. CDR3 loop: CASGFRLDEQYF. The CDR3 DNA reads TGTGCTAGTGGTTTTAGGTTGGACGAGCAGTACTTC. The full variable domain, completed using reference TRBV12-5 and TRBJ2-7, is DARVTQTPRHKVTEMGQEVTMRCQPILGHNTVFWYRQTMMQGLELLAYFRNRAPLDDSGMPKDRFSAEMPDATLATLKIQPSEPRDSAVYFCASGFRLDEQYFGPGTRLTVT.

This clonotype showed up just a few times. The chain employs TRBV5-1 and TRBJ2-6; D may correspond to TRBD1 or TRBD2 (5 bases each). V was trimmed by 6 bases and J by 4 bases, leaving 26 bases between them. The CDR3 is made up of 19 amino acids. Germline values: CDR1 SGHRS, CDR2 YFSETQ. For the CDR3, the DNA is TGCGCCAGCACCCCTACCCTACTCACCTCGGGGACGGGGGCCAACGTCCTGACTTTC. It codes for CASTPTLLTSGTGANVLTF.

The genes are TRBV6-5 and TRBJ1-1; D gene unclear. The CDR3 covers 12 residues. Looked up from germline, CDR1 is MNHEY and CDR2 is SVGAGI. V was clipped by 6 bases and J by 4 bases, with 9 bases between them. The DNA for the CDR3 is TGTGCCAGCAGACGGACGGGCACTGAAGCTTTCTTT. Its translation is CASRRTGTEAFF.

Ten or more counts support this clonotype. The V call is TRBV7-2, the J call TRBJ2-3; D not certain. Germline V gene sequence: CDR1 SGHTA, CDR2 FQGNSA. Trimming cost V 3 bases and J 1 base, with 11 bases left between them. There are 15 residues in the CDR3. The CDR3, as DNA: TGTGCCAGCAGCTTCCCCCGTAGGGGCACAGATACGCAGTATTTT. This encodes CASSFPRRGTDTQYF.

CDR3 loop: CSVEDLKGRSVREDHGYTF. In DNA form, the CDR3 reads TGCAGCGTTGAAGATCTTAAAGGCAGATCGGTCAGAGAGGATCATGGCTACACCTTC. The chain links TRBV29-1 to TRBJ1-2, with D hard to call. V lost 0 bases, J lost 6 bases, and 29 bases lay in between. The germline V gene has CDR1 SQVTM and CDR2 ANQGSEA. CDR3 length: 19 residues.

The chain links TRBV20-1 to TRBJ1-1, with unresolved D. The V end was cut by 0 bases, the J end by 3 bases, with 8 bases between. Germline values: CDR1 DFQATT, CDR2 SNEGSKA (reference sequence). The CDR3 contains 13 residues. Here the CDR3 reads CSARDLYHTEAFF. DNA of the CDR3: TGCAGTGCTAGAGATCTCTACCACACTGAAGCTTTCTTT.

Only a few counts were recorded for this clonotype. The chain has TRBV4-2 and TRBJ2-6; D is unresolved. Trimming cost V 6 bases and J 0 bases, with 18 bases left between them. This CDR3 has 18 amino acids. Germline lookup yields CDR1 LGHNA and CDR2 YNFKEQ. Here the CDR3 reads CASRPGGAASSGANVLTF. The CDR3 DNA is TGTGCCAGCAGGCCAGGCGGCGCTGCGTCCTCTGGGGCCAACGTCCTGACTTTC.

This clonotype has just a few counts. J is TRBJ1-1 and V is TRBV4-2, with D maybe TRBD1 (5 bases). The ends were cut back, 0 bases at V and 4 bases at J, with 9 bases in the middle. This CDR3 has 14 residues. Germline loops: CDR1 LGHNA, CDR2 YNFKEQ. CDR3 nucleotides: TGTGCCAGCAGCCAAGATTTGGGGGGCACTGAAGCTTTCTTT. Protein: CASSQDLGGTEAFF.

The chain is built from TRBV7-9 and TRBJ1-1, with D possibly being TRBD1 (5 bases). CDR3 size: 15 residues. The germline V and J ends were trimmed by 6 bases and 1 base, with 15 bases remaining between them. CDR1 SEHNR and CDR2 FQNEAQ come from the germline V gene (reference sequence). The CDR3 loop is CASREPGPWNTEAFF. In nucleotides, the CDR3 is TGTGCCAGCAGAGAACCGGGACCGTGGAACACTGAAGCTTTCTTT.

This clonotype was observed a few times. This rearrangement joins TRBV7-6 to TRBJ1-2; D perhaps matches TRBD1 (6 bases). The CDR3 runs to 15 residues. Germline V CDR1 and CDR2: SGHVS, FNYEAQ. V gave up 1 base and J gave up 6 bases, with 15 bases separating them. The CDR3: CASSLGHNGGNGYTF. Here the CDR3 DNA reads TGTGCCAGCAGCTTAGGGCACAATGGGGGCAATGGCTACACCTTC.

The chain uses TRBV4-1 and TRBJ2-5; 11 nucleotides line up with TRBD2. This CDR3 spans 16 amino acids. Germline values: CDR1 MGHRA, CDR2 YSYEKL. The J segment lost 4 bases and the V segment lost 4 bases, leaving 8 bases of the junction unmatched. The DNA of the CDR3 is TGCGCCAGCAGCCCACGACTAGCGGGATGGGGAGAGACCCAGTACTTC. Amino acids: CASSPRLAGWGETQYF.

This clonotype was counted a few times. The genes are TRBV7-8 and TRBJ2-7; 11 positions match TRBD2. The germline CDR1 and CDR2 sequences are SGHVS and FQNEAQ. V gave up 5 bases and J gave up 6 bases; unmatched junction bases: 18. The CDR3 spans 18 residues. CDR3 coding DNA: TGTGCCAGCAGCGGTAGGGTCCTAGCGGGGGGCCCAGACGGCGAGCAGTACTTC. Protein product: CASSGRVLAGGPDGEQYF.

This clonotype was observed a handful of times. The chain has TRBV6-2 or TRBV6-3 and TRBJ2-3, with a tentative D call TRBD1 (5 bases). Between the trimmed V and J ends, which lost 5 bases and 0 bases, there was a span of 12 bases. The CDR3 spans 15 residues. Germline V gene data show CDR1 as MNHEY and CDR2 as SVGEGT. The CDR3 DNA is TGTGCCAGCAGTCCCCAGACAGAGAGCACAGATACGCAGTATTTT. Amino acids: CASSPQTESTDTQYF.

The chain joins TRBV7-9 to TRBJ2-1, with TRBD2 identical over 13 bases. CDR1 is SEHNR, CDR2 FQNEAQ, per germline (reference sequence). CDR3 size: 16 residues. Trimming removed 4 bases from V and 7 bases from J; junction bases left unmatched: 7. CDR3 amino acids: CASSSGLAGADNEQFF. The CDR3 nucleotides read TGTGCCAGCAGCTCCGGACTAGCGGGGGCGGATAATGAGCAGTTCTTC. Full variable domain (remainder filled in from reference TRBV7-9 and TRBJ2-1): DTGVSQNPRHKITKRGQNVTFRCDPISEHNRLYWYRQTLGQGPEFLTYFQNEAQLEKSRLLSDRFSAERPKGSFSTLEIQRTEQGDSAMYLCASSSGLAGADNEQFFGPGTRLTVL.

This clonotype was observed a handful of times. In DNA, the CDR3 is TGCGCCAGCAGCCAACAGGGTGGTCAGCCCCAGCATTTT. Translation: CASSQQGGQPQHF. The V gene is TRBV4-1, the J gene TRBJ1-5, with D tentatively TRBD1 (5 bases). The CDR3 is 13 residues long. V was pared by 2 bases and J by 6 bases, with 8 bases between. Germline V gene data show CDR1 as MGHRA and CDR2 as YSYEKL.

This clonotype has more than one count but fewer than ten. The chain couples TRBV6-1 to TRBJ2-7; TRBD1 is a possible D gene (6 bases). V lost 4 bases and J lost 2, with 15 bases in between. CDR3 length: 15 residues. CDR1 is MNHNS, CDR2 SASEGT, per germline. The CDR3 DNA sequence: TGTGCCAGCAGTGTACAGGGCTCGGGACCCTACGAGCAGTACGTC. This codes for CASSVQGSGPYEQYV.

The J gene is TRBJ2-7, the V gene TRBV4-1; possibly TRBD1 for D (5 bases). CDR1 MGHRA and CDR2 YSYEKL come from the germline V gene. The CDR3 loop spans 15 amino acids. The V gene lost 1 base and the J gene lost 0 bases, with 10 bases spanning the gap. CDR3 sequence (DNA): TGCGCCAGCAGCCAAGTCACAGGTGTCTCCTACGAGCAGTACGTC. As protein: CASSQVTGVSYEQYV.

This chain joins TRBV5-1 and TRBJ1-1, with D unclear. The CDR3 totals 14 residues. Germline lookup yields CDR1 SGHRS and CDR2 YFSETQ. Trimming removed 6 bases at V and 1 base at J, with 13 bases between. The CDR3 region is CASTLRHGNTEAFF. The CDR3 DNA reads TGCGCCAGCACCCTCCGTCACGGGAACACTGAAGCTTTCTTT. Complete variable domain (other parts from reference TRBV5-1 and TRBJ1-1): KAGVTQTPRYLIKTRGQQVTLSCSPISGHRSVSWYQQTPGQGLQFLFEYFSETQRNKGNFPGRFSGRQFSNSRSEMNVSTLELGDSALYLCASTLRHGNTEAFFGQGTRLTVV.

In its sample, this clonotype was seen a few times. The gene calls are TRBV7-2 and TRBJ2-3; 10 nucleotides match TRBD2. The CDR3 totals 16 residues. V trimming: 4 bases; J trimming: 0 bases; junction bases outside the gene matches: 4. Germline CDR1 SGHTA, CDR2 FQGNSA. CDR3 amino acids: CASSYSGGTSTDTQYF. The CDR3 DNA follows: TGTGCCAGCAGCTATAGCGGGGGGACGAGCACAGATACGCAGTATTTT.

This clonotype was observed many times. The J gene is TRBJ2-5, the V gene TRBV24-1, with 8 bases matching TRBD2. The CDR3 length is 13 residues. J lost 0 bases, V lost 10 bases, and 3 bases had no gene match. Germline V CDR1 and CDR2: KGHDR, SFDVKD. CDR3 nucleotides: TGTGCCACGCAGGGACTAGACCAAGAGACCCAGTACTTC. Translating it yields CATQGLDQETQYF.

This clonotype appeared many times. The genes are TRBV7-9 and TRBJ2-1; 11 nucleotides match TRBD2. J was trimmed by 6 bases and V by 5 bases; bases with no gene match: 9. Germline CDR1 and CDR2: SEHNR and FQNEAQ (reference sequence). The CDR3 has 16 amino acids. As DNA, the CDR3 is TGTGCCAGCAGCGCCTCTCTAGCGGGGGGACGCAATGAGCAGTTCTTC. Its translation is CASSASLAGGRNEQFF.

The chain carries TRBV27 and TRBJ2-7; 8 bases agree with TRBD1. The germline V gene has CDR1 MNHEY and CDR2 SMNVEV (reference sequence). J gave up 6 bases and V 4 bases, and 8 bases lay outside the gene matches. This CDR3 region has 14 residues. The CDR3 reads CASSSGQGVGEQYF. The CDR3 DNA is TGTGCCAGCAGTTCAGGACAGGGAGTTGGCGAGCAGTACTTC.

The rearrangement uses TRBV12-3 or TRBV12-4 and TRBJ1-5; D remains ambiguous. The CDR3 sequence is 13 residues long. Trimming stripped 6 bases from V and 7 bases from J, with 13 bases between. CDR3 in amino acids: CASSLGLWQPQHF. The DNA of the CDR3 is TGTGCCAGCAGCCTAGGGTTGTGGCAGCCCCAGCATTTT.

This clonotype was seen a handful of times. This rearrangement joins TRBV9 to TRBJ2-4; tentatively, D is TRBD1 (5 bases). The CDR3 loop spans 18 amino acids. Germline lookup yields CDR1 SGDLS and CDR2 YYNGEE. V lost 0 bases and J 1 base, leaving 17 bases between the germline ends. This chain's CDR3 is CASSVGSVAGWAKNIQYF. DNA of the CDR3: TGTGCCAGCAGCGTAGGCTCCGTGGCAGGGTGGGCCAAAAACATTCAGTACTTC. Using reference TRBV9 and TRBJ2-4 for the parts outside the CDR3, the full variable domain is DSGVTQTPKHLITATGQRVTLRCSPRSGDLSVYWYQQSLDQGLQFLIQYYNGEERAKGNILERFSAQQFPDLHSELNLSSLELGDSALYFCASSVGSVAGWAKNIQYFGAGTRLSVL.

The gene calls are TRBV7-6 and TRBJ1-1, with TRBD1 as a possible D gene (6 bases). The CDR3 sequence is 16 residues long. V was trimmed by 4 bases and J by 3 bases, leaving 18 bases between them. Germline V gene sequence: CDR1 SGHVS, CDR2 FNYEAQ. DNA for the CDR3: TGTGCCAGCAGCTCGGAGGGGGGGCGCACGGACACTGAAGCTTTCTTT. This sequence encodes CASSSEGGRTDTEAFF. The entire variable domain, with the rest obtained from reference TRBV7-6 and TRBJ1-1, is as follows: GAGVSQSPRYKVTKRGQDVALRCDPISGHVSLYWYRQALGQGPEFLTYFNYEAQQDKSGLPNDRFSAERPEGSISTLTIQRTEQRDSAMYRCASSSEGGRTDTEAFFGQGTRLTVV.

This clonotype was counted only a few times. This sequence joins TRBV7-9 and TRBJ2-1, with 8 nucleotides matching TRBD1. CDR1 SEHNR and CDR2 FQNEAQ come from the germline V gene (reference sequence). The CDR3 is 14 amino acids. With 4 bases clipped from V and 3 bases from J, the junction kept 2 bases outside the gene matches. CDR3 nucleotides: TGTGCCAGCAGCTCCGGACAGGGCTACAATGAGCAGTTCTTC. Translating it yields CASSSGQGYNEQFF. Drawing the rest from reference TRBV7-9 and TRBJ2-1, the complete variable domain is DTGVSQNPRHKITKRGQNVTFRCDPISEHNRLYWYRQTLGQGPEFLTYFQNEAQLEKSRLLSDRFSAERPKGSFSTLEIQRTEQGDSAMYLCASSSGQGYNEQFFGPGTRLTVL.

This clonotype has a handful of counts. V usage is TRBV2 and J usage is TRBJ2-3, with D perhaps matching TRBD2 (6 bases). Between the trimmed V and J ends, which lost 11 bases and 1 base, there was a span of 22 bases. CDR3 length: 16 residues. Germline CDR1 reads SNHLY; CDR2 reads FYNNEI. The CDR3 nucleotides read TGTGCCTTTCCCCCCCGGGCAGGGAGGCGCACAGATACGCAGTATTTT. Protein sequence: CAFPPRAGRRTDTQYF.

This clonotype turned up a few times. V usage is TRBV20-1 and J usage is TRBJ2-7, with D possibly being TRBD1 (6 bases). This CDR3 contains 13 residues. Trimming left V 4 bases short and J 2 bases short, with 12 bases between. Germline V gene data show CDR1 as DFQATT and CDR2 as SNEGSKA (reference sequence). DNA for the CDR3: TGCAGTGCTACCGACGGACAGACCTACGAGCAGTACTTC. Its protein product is CSATDGQTYEQYF.

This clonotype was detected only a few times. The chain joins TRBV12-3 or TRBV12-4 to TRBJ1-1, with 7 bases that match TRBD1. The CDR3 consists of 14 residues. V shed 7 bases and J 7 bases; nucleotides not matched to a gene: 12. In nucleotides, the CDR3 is TGTGCCAGCACCACAGGGGCCGCGGGGGGTGAAGCTTTCTTT. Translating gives CASTTGAAGGEAFF.

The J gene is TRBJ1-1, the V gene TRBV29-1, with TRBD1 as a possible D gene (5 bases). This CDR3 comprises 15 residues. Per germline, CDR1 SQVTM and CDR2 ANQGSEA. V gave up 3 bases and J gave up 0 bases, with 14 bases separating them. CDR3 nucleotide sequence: TGCAGCGTTGACCCCGGGACTGCAATGAACACTGAAGCTTTCTTT. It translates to CSVDPGTAMNTEAFF.